The 10 T cell receptor beta chains reported below all come from one sample, sequenced in a study of blood T cell repertoires in COVID-19. Method: immunoSEQ multiplex PCR; TCRdb's copy keeps in-frame clones and lacks some. The top ten hold just over 2% of the sample, which has some 110,000 clones, roughly 92% seen once. The sample was peripheral blood. Receptor source: a man aged 45-65 years with COVID-19, enrolled during active disease.

The rearrangement joins TRBV28 to TRBJ1-2; D remains unclear. This CDR3 region has 13 residues. V was trimmed by 5 bases and J by 2 bases, leaving 9 bases between them. The germline gives CDR1 MDHEN, CDR2 SYDVKM. This chain's CDR3 is CASSRDMNYGYTF. The DNA of the CDR3 is TGTGCCAGCAGTCGGGATATGAACTATGGCTACACCTTC.

The V gene is TRBV7-3, the J gene TRBJ1-1; D is possibly TRBD1 (6 bases). The CDR3 has 13 residues. V was shortened by 5 bases and J by 7 bases, with 14 bases between the two germline ends. Germline assignment: CDR1 SGHTA and CDR2 FQGTGA. DNA for the CDR3: TGTGCCAGCAGCCTCGGGGGGCAACGTGAAGCTTTCTTT. This codes for CASSLGGQREAFF. The full variable domain, its missing parts supplied by reference TRBV7-3 and TRBJ1-1, is GAGVSQTPSNKVTEKGKYVELRCDPISGHTALYWYRQSLGQGPEFLIYFQGTGAADDSGLPNDRFFAVRPEGSVSTLKIQRTERGDSAVYLCASSLGGQREAFFGQGTRLTVV.

V and J are TRBV29-1 and TRBJ1-3, with D tentatively TRBD1 (6 bases). The CDR3 has 14 residues. V dropped 4 bases and J dropped 0 bases, with 10 bases sitting between them. Germline assignment: CDR1 SQVTM and CDR2 ANQGSEA. CDR3 amino acids: CSVAAGDSGNTIYF. The CDR3 region has the DNA TGCAGCGTTGCCGCAGGGGACTCTGGAAACACCATATATTTT. The whole variable domain, remainder taken from reference TRBV29-1 and TRBJ1-3, is SAVISQKPSRDICQRGTSLTIQCQVDSQVTMMFWYRQQPGQSLTLIATANQGSEATYESGFVIDKFPISRPNLTFSTLTVSNMSPEDSSIYLCSVAAGDSGNTIYFGEGSWLTVV.

V is TRBV7-8 and J is TRBJ1-1, with 10 nucleotides matching TRBD1. V lost 4 bases to trimming and J lost 4 bases; unmatched junction nucleotides: 9. The V gene's germline CDR1 is SGHVS and CDR2 FQNEAQ. The CDR3 spans 16 residues. The CDR3 nucleotides are TGTGCCAGCAGCTGGAGAGACAGGGGGCGGATCACTGAAGCTTTCTTT. Translating it yields CASSWRDRGRITEAFF. Complete variable domain (other parts from reference TRBV7-8 and TRBJ1-1): GAGVSQSPRYKVAKRGQDVALRCDPISGHVSLFWYQQALGQGPEFLTYFQNEAQLDKSGLPSDRFFAERPEGSVSTLKIQRTQQEDSAVYLCASSWRDRGRITEAFFGQGTRLTVV.

The chain has TRBV7-9 and TRBJ1-5; 9 bases are shared with TRBD1. V shed 5 bases and J 4 bases; nucleotides not matched to a gene: 3. This CDR3 spans 14 amino acids. Germline V gene lookup returns CDR1 SEHNR and CDR2 FQNEAQ (reference sequence). This CDR3 is CASSGTGYNQPQHF. The CDR3 DNA follows: TGTGCCAGCAGCGGGACAGGGTATAATCAGCCCCAGCATTTT.

The count of this clone is one. V and J are TRBV25-1 and TRBJ2-1, with TRBD2 matching over 9 bases. The CDR3 extends over 16 amino acids. V was pared by 2 bases and J by 1 base, with 3 bases of the junction left unmatched. The germline V gene has CDR1 MGHDK and CDR2 SYGVNS. The DNA of the CDR3 is TGTGCCAGCAGTGAAGCTAGCGGGAAGTCCTACAATGAGCAGTTCTTC. Translating it yields CASSEASGKSYNEQFF.

The CDR3 nucleotides are TGTGCCAGCAGTGAAGCGCAGACAGGTTCCTACGAGCAGTACTTC. This codes for CASSEAQTGSYEQYF. This chain joins TRBV6-1 and TRBJ2-7, with D tentatively TRBD1 (6 bases). The CDR3 is 15 amino acids. Germline lookup yields CDR1 MNHNS and CDR2 SASEGT. V gave up 0 bases and J gave up 1 base, with 10 bases separating them.

This chain uses TRBV7-2 with TRBJ2-1, with D possibly matching TRBD2 (6 bases). This CDR3 has 16 residues. The V and J ends lost 1 base and 2 bases respectively, with 12 bases between them. The germline gives CDR1 SGHTA, CDR2 FQGNSA. This chain's CDR3 is CASSLVPGSPYNEQFF. Here the CDR3 DNA reads TGTGCCAGCAGCTTAGTTCCCGGGAGCCCCTACAATGAGCAGTTCTTC.

This clone was recorded a few times. The chain has TRBV18 and TRBJ1-2; 9 bases match TRBD1. CDR3 length: 15 residues. Germline lookup yields CDR1 KGHSH and CDR2 LQKENI. J was trimmed by 6 bases and V by 3 bases; bases with no gene match: 8. The DNA of the CDR3 is TGTGCCAGCTCACCTCCCGGGACAGGGAACGATGGCTACACCTTC. Translation gives CASSPPGTGNDGYTF.

The chain recombines TRBV19 with TRBJ2-3; TRBD2 aligns across 9 bases. Germline assignment: CDR1 LNHDA and CDR2 SQIVND (reference sequence). The CDR3 consists of 16 residues. V dropped 5 bases and J dropped 3; count of bases not matched to a gene: 9. This CDR3 is CASSGYGAGGTDTQYF. The DNA for the CDR3 is TGTGCCAGTAGTGGTTACGGAGCGGGGGGAACAGATACGCAGTATTTT.